These 20 T cell receptor beta chains originate from one sample sequenced in a study of cytomegalovirus exposure and HLA in healthy donors. The PCR ran on 60 Vbeta and 13 Jbeta primers. Libraries were prepared by immunoSEQ multiplex PCR; TCRdb keeps only in-frame clonotypes and omits some of them. The sample includes about 100,000 clones, roughly three quarters of them seen just once. The sequencing input was PBMCs. The receptor source for this set is a woman in her thirties or forties in good health and CMV-seronegative.

For this clone: At one of its ends the junction is not consistent with the germline gene, which may arise from a read error. The chain carries TRBV9 and TRBJ1-2, with a weak D call TRBD1 (6 bases). Germline CDR1 SGDLS, CDR2 YYNGEE. The CDR3 extends over 17 amino acids. CDR3 residues: CASSLRGGHRAGYGYPF. CDR3 in DNA: TGTGCCAGCAGCCTCCGAGGAGGACACAGGGCTGGCTATGGCTACCCCTTC.

The chain joins TRBV6-5 to TRBJ2-4, with D possibly matching TRBD2 (5 bases). This CDR3 region has 11 residues. CDR1 is MNHEY and CDR2 is SVGAGI in the germline V gene. V lost 6 bases and J lost 13, with 13 bases in between. CDR3 sequence (DNA): TGTGCCAGCAGCCTTGCCGGGATCCAGTACTTC. Its translation: CASSLAGIQYF.

The chain employs TRBV27 and TRBJ1-1; D not certain. CDR3 length equals 14 residues. The germline V gene has CDR1 MNHEY and CDR2 SMNVEV (reference sequence). The V and J ends lost 2 bases and 0 bases respectively, with 7 bases between them. CDR3 sequence reads: CASSLGRVNTEAFF. For the CDR3, the DNA is TGTGCCAGCAGTTTAGGGAGGGTGAACACTGAAGCTTTCTTT.

This chain links TRBV13 with TRBJ1-6, with D possibly being TRBD1 (5 bases). Trimming left V 3 bases short and J 10 bases short, with 13 bases between. The CDR3 has 14 amino acids. CDR1 PRHDT and CDR2 FYEKMQ come from the germline V gene (reference sequence). CDR3 DNA: TGTGCCAGCAGCTTGGGCAGGGACTTCTCACCCCTCCACTTT. Translating it yields CASSLGRDFSPLHF.

The rearrangement uses TRBV12-5 and TRBJ1-2, with D perhaps TRBD1 (5 bases). The CDR3 has 13 amino acids. Germline CDR1 and CDR2: LGHNT and FRNRAP. Trimming stripped 5 bases from V and 2 bases from J, with 9 bases between. CDR3 in amino acids: CASGLGANYGYTF. CDR3 coding DNA: TGTGCTAGTGGTCTTGGGGCGAACTATGGCTACACCTTC.

This clone was detected a few times. V usage is TRBV5-1 and J usage is TRBJ2-6; the match to TRBD1 covers 10 bases. CDR1 and CDR2 (germline): SGHRS, YFSETQ. V was pared by 3 bases and J by 2 bases, with 8 bases of the junction left unmatched. The CDR3 consists of 18 residues. CDR3 amino acids: CASSSRQGALPGANVLTF. CDR3 nucleotides: TGCGCCAGCAGCTCCAGACAGGGGGCGCTTCCTGGGGCCAACGTCCTGACTTTC.

V gene TRBV5-1 combines with J gene TRBJ1-6; tentative D call: TRBD1 (5 bases). V was pared by 0 bases and J by 5 bases, with 9 bases between. The length of the CDR3 is 15 residues. Germline V gene data show CDR1 as SGHRS and CDR2 as YFSETQ. Here the CDR3 reads CASSLAGGDNSPLHF. In DNA, the CDR3 is TGCGCCAGCAGCTTGGCCGGGGGAGATAATTCACCCCTCCACTTT. Complete variable domain (other parts from reference TRBV5-1 and TRBJ1-6): KAGVTQTPRYLIKTRGQQVTLSCSPISGHRSVSWYQQTPGQGLQFLFEYFSETQRNKGNFPGRFSGRQFSNSRSEMNVSTLELGDSALYLCASSLAGGDNSPLHFGNGTRLTVT.

This clone has only a few counts. The chain carries TRBV19 and TRBJ1-5; 7 bases match TRBD1. The CDR3 totals 16 residues. Trimming at V came to 4 bases and at J to 1 base, leaving 7 bases not matched to a gene. Germline CDR1 and CDR2: LNHDA and SQIVND (reference sequence). The DNA of the CDR3 is TGTGCCAGTAGTAAACGACAGGGTGGAAGCAATCAGCCCCAGCATTTT. Translated, it gives CASSKRQGGSNQPQHF.

The chain combines TRBV29-1 with TRBJ2-3, with 10 nucleotides matching TRBD1. J was trimmed by 2 bases and V by 7 bases; bases with no gene match: 6. The CDR3 length is 14 residues. CDR1 is SQVTM, CDR2 ANQGSEA, per germline. The CDR3 nucleotides read TGCAGCGCCTGGACAGGGGGGAACACAGATACGCAGTATTTT. It encodes CSAWTGGNTDTQYF.

The chain links TRBV2 to TRBJ2-2; D is possibly TRBD2 (5 bases). Trimming pared 7 bases from V and 8 bases from J, leaving 11 bases between. The germline CDR1 and CDR2 sequences are SNHLY and FYNNEI. The CDR3 is 12 amino acids. As DNA, the CDR3 is TGTGCCAGCAACGGAGGTATTGGGGAGCTGTTTTTT. This gives the protein CASNGGIGELFF.

A note on this clone: A junction boundary mismatches the germline segment, possibly from a read error. The chain uses TRBV30 and TRBJ1-6, with D uncertain. CDR3 length: 11 residues. Germline lookup yields CDR1 GTSNPN and CDR2 SVGIG (reference sequence). CDR3 nucleotides: TGTGCCTGGAGTGCAGGTTTGTACCTCAACTTT. Translating gives CAWSAGLYLNF.

This sequence joins TRBV6-5 and TRBJ1-2; D is ambiguous. The V end lost 6 bases, the J end lost 0 bases, and 14 bases lay between the germline ends. This CDR3 spans 15 amino acids. The germline gives CDR1 MNHEY, CDR2 SVGAGI. CDR3 DNA sequence: TGTGCCAGCAGAACCCAAGAGAAAGCTAACTATGGCTACACCTTC. This translates into CASRTQEKANYGYTF.

This clone occurred a few times. This chain joins TRBV9 and TRBJ1-1; D is unclear. This CDR3 contains 13 residues. The V end lost 1 base, the J end lost 6 bases, and 10 bases lay between the germline ends. Germline V gene lookup returns CDR1 SGDLS and CDR2 YYNGEE. The CDR3 region is CASSVMAGSEAFF. DNA of the CDR3: TGTGCCAGCAGCGTAATGGCGGGGTCTGAAGCTTTCTTT.

The chain is built from TRBV28 and TRBJ2-7; D uncertain. Trimming pared 3 bases from V and 0 bases from J, leaving 15 bases between. Germline V CDR1 and CDR2: MDHEN, SYDVKM. The CDR3 consists of 16 residues. The CDR3 bases are TGTGCCAGCAGTTTCCACTTGGGCGTTCTCTCCTACGAGCAGTACTTC. Translating gives CASSFHLGVLSYEQYF.

The genes are TRBV19 and TRBJ1-5; TRBD1 might be the D (6 bases). CDR3 length: 18 amino acids. V lost 0 bases, J lost 2 bases, and 17 bases lay in between. CDR1 LNHDA and CDR2 SQIVND come from the germline V gene (reference sequence). The CDR3 coding sequence is TGTGCCAGTAGTATAGAGTCGGGGACAATTCCCGGCAATCAGCCCCAGCATTTT. Amino acids: CASSIESGTIPGNQPQHF. Variable domain in full (rest from reference TRBV19 and TRBJ1-5): DGGITQSPKYLFRKEGQNVTLSCEQNLNHDAMYWYRQDPGQGLRLIYYSQIVNDFQKGDIAEGYSVSREKKESFPLTVTSAQKNPTAFYLCASSIESGTIPGNQPQHFGDGTRLSIL.

V and J are TRBV6-1 and TRBJ1-4; D unresolved. CDR1 is MNHNS and CDR2 is SASEGT in the germline V gene. This CDR3 comprises 14 residues. The V end was cut by 6 bases, the J end by 4 bases, with 12 bases between. The CDR3: CASRATADNEKLFF. The CDR3 DNA follows: TGTGCCAGCAGGGCGACGGCGGATAATGAAAAACTGTTTTTT.

The chain has TRBV27 and TRBJ2-7, with D possibly TRBD1 on 7 matching bases. The V and J ends lost 7 bases and 0 bases respectively, with 22 bases between them. Germline values: CDR1 MNHEY, CDR2 SMNVEV (reference sequence). CDR3 length: 17 residues. In DNA form, the CDR3 reads TGTGCCAGCAAGAAAAGGGGGGACAGACGGAGCTCCTACGAGCAGTACTTC. Protein: CASKKRGDRRSSYEQYF.

The DNA of the CDR3 is TGTGCCAGCAGTTCCGGTAGGGGGAATACCGGGGAGCTGTTTTTT. Residues: CASSSGRGNTGELFF. This chain joins TRBV7-2 and TRBJ2-2; possibly TRBD1 for D (6 bases). CDR1 and CDR2 (germline): SGHTA, FQGNSA. This CDR3 has 15 amino acids. The V gene lost 6 bases and the J gene lost 5 bases, with 16 bases spanning the gap.

This chain uses TRBV6-6 with TRBJ2-1; TRBD2 agrees at 9 bases. V lost 5 bases and J lost 7; bases outside the gene matches: 12. The CDR3 runs to 16 residues. The V gene's germline CDR1 is MNHNY and CDR2 SVGAGI (reference sequence). CDR3 amino acids: CASSQTLSGGQNEQFF. Written as DNA, the CDR3 is TGTGCCAGCAGTCAGACCCTTAGCGGGGGACAGAATGAGCAGTTCTTC.

This clone was recorded only once. The chain joins TRBV7-8 to TRBJ2-7, with D perhaps matching TRBD2 (7 bases). This CDR3 is 15 amino acids long. Trimming took 7 bases from V and 4 from J, leaving 20 bases between them. Germline V gene lookup returns CDR1 SGHVS and CDR2 FQNEAQ. Here the CDR3 DNA reads TGTGCCAGCACCTCCCAGAAAGGGGGGGGTTACGAGCAGTACTTC. Its protein product is CASTSQKGGGYEQYF.